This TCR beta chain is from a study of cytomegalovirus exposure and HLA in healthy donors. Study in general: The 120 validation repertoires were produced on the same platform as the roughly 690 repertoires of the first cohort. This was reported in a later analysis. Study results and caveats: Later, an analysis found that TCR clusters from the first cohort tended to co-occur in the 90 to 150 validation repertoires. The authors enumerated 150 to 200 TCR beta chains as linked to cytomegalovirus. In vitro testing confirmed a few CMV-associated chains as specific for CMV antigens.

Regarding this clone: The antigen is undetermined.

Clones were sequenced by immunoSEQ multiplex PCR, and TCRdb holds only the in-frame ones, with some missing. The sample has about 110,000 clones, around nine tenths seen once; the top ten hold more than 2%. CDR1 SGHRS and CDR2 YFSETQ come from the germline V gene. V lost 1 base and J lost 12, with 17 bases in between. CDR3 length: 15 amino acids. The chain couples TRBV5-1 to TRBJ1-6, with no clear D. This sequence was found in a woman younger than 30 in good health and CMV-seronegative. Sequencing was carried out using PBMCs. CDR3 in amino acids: CASSLNRMEYQPLHF. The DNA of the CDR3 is TGCGCCAGCAGCTTGAACCGGATGGAGTATCAACCCCTCCACTTT.